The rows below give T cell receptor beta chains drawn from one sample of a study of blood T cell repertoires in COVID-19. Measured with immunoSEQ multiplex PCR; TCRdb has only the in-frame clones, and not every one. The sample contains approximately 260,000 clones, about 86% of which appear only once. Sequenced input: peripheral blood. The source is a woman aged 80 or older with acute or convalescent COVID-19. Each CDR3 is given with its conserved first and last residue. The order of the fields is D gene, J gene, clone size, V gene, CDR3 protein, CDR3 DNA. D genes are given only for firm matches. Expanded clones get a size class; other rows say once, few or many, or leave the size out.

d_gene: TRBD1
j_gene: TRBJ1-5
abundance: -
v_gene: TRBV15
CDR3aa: CATSRIRDRGNQPQHF
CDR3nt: TGTGCCACCAGCAGAATTAGGGACAGGGGGAATCAGCCCCAGCATTTT

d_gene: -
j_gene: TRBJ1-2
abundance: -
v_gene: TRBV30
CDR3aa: CAWRATGPRQGYTF
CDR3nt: TGTGCCTGGAGAGCAACAGGGCCACGACAGGGCTACACCTTC

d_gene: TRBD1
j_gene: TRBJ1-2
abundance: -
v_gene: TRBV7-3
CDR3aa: CASSDRQGGGYTF
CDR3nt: TGTGCCAGCAGCGACCGACAGGGGGGCGGCTACACCTTC

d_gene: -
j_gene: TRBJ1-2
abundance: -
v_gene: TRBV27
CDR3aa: CASGSQGDYGYTF
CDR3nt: TGTGCCAGCGGGTCACAGGGAGACTATGGCTACACCTTC

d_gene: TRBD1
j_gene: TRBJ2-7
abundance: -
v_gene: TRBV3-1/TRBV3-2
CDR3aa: CASSQDRDRRSYEQYF
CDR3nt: TGTGCCAGCAGCCAAGATAGGGACAGGAGATCCTACGAGCAGTACTTC

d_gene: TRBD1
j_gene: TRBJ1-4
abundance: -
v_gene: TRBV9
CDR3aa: CASSPTGGRGKLFF
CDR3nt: TGTGCCAGCAGCCCGACAGGGGGCCGTGGAAAACTGTTTTTT

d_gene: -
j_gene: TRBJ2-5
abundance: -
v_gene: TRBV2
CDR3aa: CASSDGGAWETQYF
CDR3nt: TGTGCCAGCAGTGACGGCGGGGCGTGGGAGACCCAGTACTTC

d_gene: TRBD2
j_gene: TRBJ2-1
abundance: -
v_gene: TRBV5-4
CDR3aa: CASSSGASGGNEQFF
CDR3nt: TGTGCCAGCAGCTCCGGGGCTAGCGGGGGCAATGAGCAGTTCTTC

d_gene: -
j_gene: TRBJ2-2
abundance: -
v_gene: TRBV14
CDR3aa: CASSQAGRSGELFF
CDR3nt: TGTGCCAGCAGCCAAGCAGGCAGGTCCGGGGAGCTGTTTTTT

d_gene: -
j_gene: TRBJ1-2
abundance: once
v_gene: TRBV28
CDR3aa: CASSLVKELYGYTF
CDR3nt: TGTGCCAGCAGTTTAGTGAAAGAGCTCTATGGCTACACCTTC

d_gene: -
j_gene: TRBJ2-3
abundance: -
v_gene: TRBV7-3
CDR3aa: CASSPAGGTDTQYF
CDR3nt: TGTGCCAGCAGCCCCGCAGGGGGCACAGATACGCAGTATTTT

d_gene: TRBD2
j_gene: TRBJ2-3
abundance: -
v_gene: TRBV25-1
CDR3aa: CASSDVGGGGTDTQYF
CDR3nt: TGTGCCAGCAGTGACGTTGGGGGGGGTGGCACAGATACGCAGTATTTT

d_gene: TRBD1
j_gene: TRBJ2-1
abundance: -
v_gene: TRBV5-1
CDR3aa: CASSFDPGQGYNEQFF
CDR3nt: TGCGCCAGCAGCTTTGACCCGGGACAGGGTTACAATGAGCAGTTCTTC

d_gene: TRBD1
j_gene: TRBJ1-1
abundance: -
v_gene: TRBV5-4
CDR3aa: CASSLQGMIMNTEAFF
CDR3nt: TGTGCCAGCAGCTTACAGGGGATGATCATGAACACTGAAGCTTTCTTT

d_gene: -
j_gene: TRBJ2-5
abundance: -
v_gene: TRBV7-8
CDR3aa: CASSLGQGPETQYF
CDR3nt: TGTGCCAGCAGCTTAGGGCAGGGGCCTGAGACCCAGTACTTC

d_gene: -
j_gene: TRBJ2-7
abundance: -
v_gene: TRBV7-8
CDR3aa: CASSLGGASYEQYF
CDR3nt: TGTGCCAGCAGCTTAGGTGGGGCCTCGTACGAGCAGTACTTC

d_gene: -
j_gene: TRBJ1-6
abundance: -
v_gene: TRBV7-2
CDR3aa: CASSSGGEGRRSYNSPLHF
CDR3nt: TGTGCCAGCAGTTCAGGCGGGGAGGGGCGGCGGTCCTATAATTCACCCCTCCACTTT

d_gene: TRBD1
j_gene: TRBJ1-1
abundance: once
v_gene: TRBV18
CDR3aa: CASWGPRDRAEAFF
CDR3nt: TGTGCCAGCTGGGGGCCCCGGGACAGAGCTGAAGCTTTCTTT

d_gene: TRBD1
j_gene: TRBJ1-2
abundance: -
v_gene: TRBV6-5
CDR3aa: CASSYRQGASGYTF
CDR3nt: TGTGCCAGCAGTTACCGACAGGGGGCGAGTGGCTACACCTTC

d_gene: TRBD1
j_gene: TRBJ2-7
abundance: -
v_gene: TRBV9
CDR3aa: CASRSRDRAEPYEQYF
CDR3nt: TGTGCCAGCAGGTCCCGGGACAGGGCGGAACCCTACGAGCAGTACTTC

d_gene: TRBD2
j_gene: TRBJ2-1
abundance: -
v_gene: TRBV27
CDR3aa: CASSLLPSGEGEQFF
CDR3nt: TGTGCCAGCAGCCTCCTACCCTCCGGGGAGGGTGAGCAGTTCTTC

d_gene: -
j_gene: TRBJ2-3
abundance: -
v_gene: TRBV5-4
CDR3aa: CASSSIGGTVGPDTQYF
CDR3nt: TGTGCCAGCAGCTCCATAGGGGGGACAGTAGGACCAGATACGCAGTATTTT

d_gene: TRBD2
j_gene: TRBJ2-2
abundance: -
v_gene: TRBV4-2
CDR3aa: CASSFRRTSGGQGTGELFF
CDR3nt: TGTGCCAGCAGCTTCCGTAGGACTAGCGGGGGGCAGGGGACCGGGGAGCTGTTTTTT

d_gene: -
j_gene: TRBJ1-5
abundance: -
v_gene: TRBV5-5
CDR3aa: CASSLGQGLNQPQHF
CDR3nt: TGTGCCAGCAGCTTGGGTCAGGGGCTAAATCAGCCCCAGCATTTT

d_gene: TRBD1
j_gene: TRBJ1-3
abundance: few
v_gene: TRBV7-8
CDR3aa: CASSLSRDRGPGNTIYF
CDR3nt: TGTGCCAGCAGCTTATCCCGGGACAGGGGGCCTGGAAACACCATATATTTT

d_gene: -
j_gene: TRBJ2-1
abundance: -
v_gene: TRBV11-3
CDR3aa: CASSARGPESNEQFF
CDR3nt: TGTGCCAGCAGCGCGCGGGGGCCAGAATCCAATGAGCAGTTCTTC

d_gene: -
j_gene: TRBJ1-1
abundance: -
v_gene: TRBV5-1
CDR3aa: CASSTFSTTNTEAFF
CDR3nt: TGCGCCAGCAGCACCTTTTCCACAACGAACACTGAAGCTTTCTTT

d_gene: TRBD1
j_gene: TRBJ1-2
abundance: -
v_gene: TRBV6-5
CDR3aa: CASSYGTGGGGYTF
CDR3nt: TGTGCCAGCAGTTACGGGACAGGTGGTGGTGGCTACACCTTC

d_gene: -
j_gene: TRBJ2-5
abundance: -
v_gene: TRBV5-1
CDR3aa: CASSLVGAEETQYF
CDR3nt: TGCGCCAGCAGCTTGGTGGGGGCTGAAGAGACCCAGTACTTC

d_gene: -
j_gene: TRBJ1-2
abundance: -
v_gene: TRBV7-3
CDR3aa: CASSLRPQAHGYTF
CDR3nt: TGTGCCAGCAGCTTAAGGCCCCAGGCCCATGGCTACACCTTC

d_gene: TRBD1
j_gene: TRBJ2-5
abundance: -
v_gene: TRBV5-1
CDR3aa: CASHRQGETQYF
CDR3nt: TGCGCCAGCCACCGACAGGGGGAGACCCAGTACTTC

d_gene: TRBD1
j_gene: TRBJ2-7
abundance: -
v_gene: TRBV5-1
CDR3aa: CASSLQGAAYEQYF
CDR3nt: TGCGCCAGCAGCTTGCAGGGGGCCGCCTACGAGCAGTACTTC

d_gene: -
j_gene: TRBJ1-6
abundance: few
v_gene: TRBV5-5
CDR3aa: CASSRGAGDRNSPLHF
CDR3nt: TGTGCCAGCAGCCGGGGGGCCGGAGACAGAAATTCACCCCTCCACTTT

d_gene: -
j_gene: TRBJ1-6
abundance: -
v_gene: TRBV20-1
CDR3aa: CSASTTVSYNSPLHF
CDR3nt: TGCAGTGCTAGTACGACAGTCTCCTATAATTCACCCCTCCACTTT

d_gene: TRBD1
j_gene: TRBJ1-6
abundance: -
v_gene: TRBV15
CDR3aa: CATSRDSAGGSVRGSPLHF
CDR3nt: TGTGCCACCAGCAGAGATAGCGCAGGGGGCTCCGTCAGGGGTTCACCCCTCCACTTT

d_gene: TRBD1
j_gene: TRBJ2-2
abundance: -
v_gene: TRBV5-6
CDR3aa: CASSLLDRDGELFF
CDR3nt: TGTGCCAGCAGCTTACTCGACAGGGACGGGGAGCTGTTTTTT

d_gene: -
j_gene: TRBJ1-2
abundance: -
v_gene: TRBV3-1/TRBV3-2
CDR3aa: CASSQATVPSNYGYTF
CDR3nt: TGTGCCAGCAGCCAAGCTACAGTCCCCTCTAACTATGGCTACACCTTC

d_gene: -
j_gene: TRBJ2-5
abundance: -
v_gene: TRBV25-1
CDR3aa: CASSELGRVDQETQYF
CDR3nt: TGTGCCAGCAGTGAATTGGGCAGGGTTGATCAAGAGACCCAGTACTTC